A single sample is the source of the 7 T cell receptor beta chains below, sequenced in a study of shared clonotypes between healthy human individuals. Profiled with immunoSEQ multiplex PCR; TCRdb holds only in-frame clones, not every one. The repertoire holds about 79,000 clones, with 50% to 70% as singletons. Sequencing input: memory CD8+ T cells sorted from blood. Subset described: CD45RO+ cells pooled with CCR7-negative TemRA cells. These receptors were obtained from a man aged 30-40 years in good health.

This clone was counted once. This chain uses TRBV5-5 with TRBJ1-1, with TRBD1 matching over 7 bases. Per the germline V gene, CDR1 is SGHKS and CDR2 is YYEKEE (reference sequence). With 3 bases clipped from V and 2 bases from J, the junction kept 16 bases outside the gene matches. The CDR3 runs to 18 residues. CDR3 region: CASSWTPTGDIGNTEAFF. CDR3 in DNA: TGTGCCAGCAGCTGGACCCCCACAGGGGATATTGGAAACACTGAAGCTTTCTTT. Complete variable domain (other parts from reference TRBV5-5 and TRBJ1-1): DAGVTQSPTHLIKTRGQQVTLRCSPISGHKSVSWYQQVLGQGPQFIFQYYEKEERGRGNFPDRFSARQFPNYSSELNVNALLLGDSALYLCASSWTPTGDIGNTEAFFGQGTRLTVV.

The chain recombines TRBV6-1 with TRBJ2-3; D gene ambiguous. CDR3 length equals 15 residues. The V gene lost 5 bases and the J gene lost 0 bases, with 12 bases spanning the gap. Germline CDR1 is MNHNS and CDR2 is SASEGT. The CDR3 loop reads CASSLRMGSTDTQYF. The CDR3 DNA reads as TGTGCCAGCAGTCTCCGCATGGGGAGCACAGATACGCAGTATTTT.

This clone was detected ten times or more. This chain links TRBV6-8 with TRBJ2-2, with D unclear. The CDR3 has 14 amino acids. V was shortened by 7 bases and J by 1 base, with 10 bases between the two germline ends. Germline V gives CDR1 MNHGY, CDR2 SAAAGT. In nucleotides, the CDR3 is TGTGCCAGCATTAAGGCTAGGAACACCGGGGAGCTGTTTTTT. Translated: CASIKARNTGELFF.

The J gene is TRBJ2-5, the V gene TRBV18; D gene uncertain. The CDR3 is 13 amino acids. The germline CDR1 and CDR2 sequences are KGHSH and LQKENI. V dropped 3 bases and J dropped 4 bases, with 9 bases sitting between them. The CDR3 DNA reads as TGTGCCAGCTCACCTCAGGTTGCAGAGACCCAGTACTTC. Protein sequence: CASSPQVAETQYF.

V usage is TRBV5-1 and J usage is TRBJ2-5; 14 nucleotides align to TRBD2. There are 15 residues in the CDR3. Germline CDR1 and CDR2: SGHRS and YFSETQ. Trimming at V came to 3 bases and at J to 5 bases, leaving 3 bases not matched to a gene. The CDR3: CASSSWTSGGETQYF. In DNA form, the CDR3 reads TGCGCCAGCAGCTCTTGGACTAGCGGGGGGGAGACCCAGTACTTC.

This chain connects TRBV10-2 to TRBJ2-7, with TRBD1 as a possible D gene (5 bases). The CDR3 sequence is 12 residues long. Germline loops: CDR1 WSHSY, CDR2 SAAADI. V lost 6 bases to trimming and J lost 1 base, with 7 bases between them. The CDR3, as DNA: TGCGCCAGCAGGACAGTGTCCTACGAGCAGTACTTC. Its protein product is CASRTVSYEQYF.

This clone appeared a few times. The V and J genes are TRBV27 and TRBJ2-3; 8 positions match TRBD1. CDR3 size: 15 residues. V shed 5 bases and J 1 base; nucleotides not matched to a gene: 5. Germline assignment: CDR1 MNHEY and CDR2 SMNVEV (reference sequence). CDR3 protein: CASSPPTGGTDTQYF. The CDR3, as DNA: TGTGCCAGCAGTCCCCCGACAGGGGGCACAGATACGCAGTATTTT.